One T cell receptor (beta chain) is described in this entry. Its antigen is unidentified. The sample belongs to a study of regulatory dendritic cells for organ transplantation. Study-wide results and caveats: Naive CD4+ and CD8+ repertoires were highly diverse; memory CD8+ was most oligoclonal.

The data were produced by immunoSEQ multiplex PCR, yet TCRdb's version contains in-frame clones alone and is incomplete. The repertoire holds 25,000 to 35,000 clones, with 75% to 80% as singletons. Germline CDR1 reads SGHRS; CDR2 reads YFSETQ. V lost 4 bases, J lost 0 bases, and 7 bases lay in between. The CDR3 spans 14 residues. This sequence was found in a human donor in good health. This chain joins TRBV5-1 and TRBJ1-4; no definite D call. The source material was memory CD4+ T cells from blood. Subset denoted: CD45RO+ memory T cells. CDR3 sequence: CASSPSSTNEKLFF. The CDR3 DNA is TGCGCCAGCAGCCCCTCGTCAACTAATGAAAAACTGTTTTTT. The variable domain in full, completed from reference TRBV5-1 and TRBJ1-4, reads KAGVTQTPRYLIKTRGQQVTLSCSPISGHRSVSWYQQTPGQGLQFLFEYFSETQRNKGNFPGRFSGRQFSNSRSEMNVSTLELGDSALYLCASSPSSTNEKLFFGSGTQLSVL.